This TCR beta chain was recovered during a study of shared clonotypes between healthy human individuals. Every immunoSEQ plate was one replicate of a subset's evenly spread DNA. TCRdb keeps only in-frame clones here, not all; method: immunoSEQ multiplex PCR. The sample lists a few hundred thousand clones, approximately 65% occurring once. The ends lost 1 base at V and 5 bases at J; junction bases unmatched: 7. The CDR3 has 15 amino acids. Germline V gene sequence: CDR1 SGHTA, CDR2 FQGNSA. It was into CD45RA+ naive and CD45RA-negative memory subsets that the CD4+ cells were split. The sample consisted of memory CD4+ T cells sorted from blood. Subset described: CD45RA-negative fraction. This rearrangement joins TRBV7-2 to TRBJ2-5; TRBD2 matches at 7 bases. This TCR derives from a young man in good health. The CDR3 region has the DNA TGTGCCAGCAGCTTAGGTGCGGGAGTTGGTGAGACCCAGTACTTC. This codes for CASSLGAGVGETQYF. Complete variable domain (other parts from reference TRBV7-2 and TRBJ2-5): GAGVSQSPSNKVTEKGKDVELRCDPISGHTALYWYRQSLGQGLEFLIYFQGNSAPDKSGLPSDRFSAERTGGSVSTLTIQRTQQEDSAVYLCASSLGAGVGETQYFGPGTRLLVL.